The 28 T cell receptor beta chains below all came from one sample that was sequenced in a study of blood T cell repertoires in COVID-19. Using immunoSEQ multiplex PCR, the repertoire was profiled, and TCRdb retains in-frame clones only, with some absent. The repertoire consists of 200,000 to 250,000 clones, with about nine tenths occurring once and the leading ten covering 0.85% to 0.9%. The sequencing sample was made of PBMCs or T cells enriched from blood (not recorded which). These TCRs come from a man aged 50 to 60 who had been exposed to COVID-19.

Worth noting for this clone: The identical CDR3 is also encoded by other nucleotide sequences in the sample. Here the CDR3 reads CASSEGQYGYTF. In DNA, the CDR3 is TGTGCCAGCAGTGAAGGGCAGTATGGCTACACCTTC. The chain combines TRBV2 with TRBJ1-2; unclear D gene. This CDR3 comprises 12 residues. Trimming stripped 1 base from V and 5 bases from J, with 5 bases between. Germline CDR1 reads SNHLY; CDR2 reads FYNNEI.

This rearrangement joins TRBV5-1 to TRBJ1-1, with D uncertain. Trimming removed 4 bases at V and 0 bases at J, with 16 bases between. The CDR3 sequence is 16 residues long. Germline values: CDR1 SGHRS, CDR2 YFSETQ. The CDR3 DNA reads TGCGCCAGCAGCCCCGGGAACTCTGCGTTGAACACTGAAGCTTTCTTT. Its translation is CASSPGNSALNTEAFF.

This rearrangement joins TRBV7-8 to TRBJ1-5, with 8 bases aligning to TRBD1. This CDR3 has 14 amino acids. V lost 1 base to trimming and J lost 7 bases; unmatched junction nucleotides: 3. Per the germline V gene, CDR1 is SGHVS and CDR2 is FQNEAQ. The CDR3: CASSLGTGWQPQHF. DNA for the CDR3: TGTGCCAGCAGCTTAGGGACAGGGTGGCAGCCCCAGCATTTT.

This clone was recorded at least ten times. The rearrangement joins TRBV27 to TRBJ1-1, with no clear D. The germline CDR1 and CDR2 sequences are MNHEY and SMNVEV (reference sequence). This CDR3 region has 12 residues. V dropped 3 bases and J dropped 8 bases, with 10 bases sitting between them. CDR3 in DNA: TGTGCCAGCAGTTTCTGGCCAGGCGAAGCTTTCTTT. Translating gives CASSFWPGEAFF.

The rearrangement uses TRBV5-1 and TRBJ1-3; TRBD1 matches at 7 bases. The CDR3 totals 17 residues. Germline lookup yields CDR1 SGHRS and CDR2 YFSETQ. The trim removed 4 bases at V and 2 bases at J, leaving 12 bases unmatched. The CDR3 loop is CASSLRQGGFTGNTIYF. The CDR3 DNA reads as TGCGCCAGCAGCCTCCGACAGGGTGGGTTTACTGGAAACACCATATATTTT.

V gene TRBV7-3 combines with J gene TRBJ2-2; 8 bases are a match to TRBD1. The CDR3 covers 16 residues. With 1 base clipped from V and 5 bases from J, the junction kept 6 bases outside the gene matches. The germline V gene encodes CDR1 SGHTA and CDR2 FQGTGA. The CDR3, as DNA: TGTGCCAGCAGCTTAAACGCAGGGGGCCGGACCGGGGAGCTGTTTTTT. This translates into CASSLNAGGRTGELFF.

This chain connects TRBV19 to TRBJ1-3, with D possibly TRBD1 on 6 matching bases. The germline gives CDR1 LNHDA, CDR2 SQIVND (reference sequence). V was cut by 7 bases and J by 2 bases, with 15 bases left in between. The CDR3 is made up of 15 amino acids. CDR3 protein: CASTSRGATGNTIYF. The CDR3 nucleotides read TGTGCCAGTACCTCGCGGGGGGCGACTGGAAACACCATATATTTT.

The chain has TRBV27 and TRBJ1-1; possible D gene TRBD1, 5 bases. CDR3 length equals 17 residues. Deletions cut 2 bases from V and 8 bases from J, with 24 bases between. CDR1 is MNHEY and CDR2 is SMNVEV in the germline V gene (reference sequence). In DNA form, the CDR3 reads TGTGCCAGCAGTTTACTCCAAGGTTCGCTCCAGGGTCACGAAGCTTTCTTT. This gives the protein CASSLLQGSLQGHEAFF.

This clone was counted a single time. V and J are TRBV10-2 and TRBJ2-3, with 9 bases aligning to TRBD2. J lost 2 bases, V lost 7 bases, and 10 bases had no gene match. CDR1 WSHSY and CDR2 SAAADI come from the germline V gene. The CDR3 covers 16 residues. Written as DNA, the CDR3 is TGCGCCAGCAAAGGAATAACTAGCGGGTACACAGATACGCAGTATTTT. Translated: CASKGITSGYTDTQYF.

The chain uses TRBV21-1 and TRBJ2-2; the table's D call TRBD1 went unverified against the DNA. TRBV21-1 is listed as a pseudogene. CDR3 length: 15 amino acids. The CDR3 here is CASTEQGMLPGELFF. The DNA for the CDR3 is TGTGCCAGCACCGAACAGGGAATGTTGCCCGGGGAGCTGTTTTTT.

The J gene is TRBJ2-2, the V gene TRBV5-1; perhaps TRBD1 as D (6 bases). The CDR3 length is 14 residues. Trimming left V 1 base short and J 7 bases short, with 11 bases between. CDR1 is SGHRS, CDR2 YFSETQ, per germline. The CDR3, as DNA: TGCGCCAGCAGCTTGTGGGGGCCTAGCGGGGAGCTGTTTTTT. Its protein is CASSLWGPSGELFF.

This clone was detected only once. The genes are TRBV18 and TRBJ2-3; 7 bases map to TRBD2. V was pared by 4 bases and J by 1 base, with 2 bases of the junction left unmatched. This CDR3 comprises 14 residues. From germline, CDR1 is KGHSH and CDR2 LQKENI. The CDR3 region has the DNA TGTGCCAGCTCACGGGACTACCGCACAGATACGCAGTATTTT. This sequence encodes CASSRDYRTDTQYF.

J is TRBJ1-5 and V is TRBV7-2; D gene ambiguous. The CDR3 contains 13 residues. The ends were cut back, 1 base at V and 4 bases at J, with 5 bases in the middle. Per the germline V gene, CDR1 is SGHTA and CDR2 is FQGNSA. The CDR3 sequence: CASSLDGNQPQHF. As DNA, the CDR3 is TGTGCCAGCAGCTTAGACGGGAATCAGCCCCAGCATTTT.

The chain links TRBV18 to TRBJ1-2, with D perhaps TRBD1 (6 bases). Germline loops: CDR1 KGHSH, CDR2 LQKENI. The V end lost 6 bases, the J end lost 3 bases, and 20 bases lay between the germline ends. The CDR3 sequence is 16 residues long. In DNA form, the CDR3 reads TGTGCCAGCTCGCCCCCGGGGGGGCGCGGCGACTATGGCTACACCTTC. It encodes CASSPPGGRGDYGYTF.

The CDR3 DNA follows: TGCGCCAGCAGCTTGGCGGAGATGAAATCCTATGGCTACACCTTC. Protein: CASSLAEMKSYGYTF. The rearrangement uses TRBV5-1 and TRBJ1-2; D unclear. The CDR3 has 15 residues. Germline CDR1 and CDR2: SGHRS and YFSETQ. Trimming took 0 bases from V and 4 from J, leaving 13 bases between them.

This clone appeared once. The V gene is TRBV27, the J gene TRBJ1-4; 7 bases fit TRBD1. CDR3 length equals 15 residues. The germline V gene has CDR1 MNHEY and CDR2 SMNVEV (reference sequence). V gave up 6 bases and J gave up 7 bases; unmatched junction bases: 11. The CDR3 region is CASRRTTSGGEKLFF. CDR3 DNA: TGTGCCAGCAGGCGGACTACCTCAGGGGGTGAAAAACTGTTTTTT.

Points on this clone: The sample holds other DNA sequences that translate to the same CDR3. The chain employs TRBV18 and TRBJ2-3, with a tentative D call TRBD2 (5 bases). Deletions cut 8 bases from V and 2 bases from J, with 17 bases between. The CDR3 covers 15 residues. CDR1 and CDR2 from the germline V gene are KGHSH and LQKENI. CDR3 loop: CASAPGLENTDTQYF. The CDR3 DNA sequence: TGTGCCAGCGCGCCAGGACTGGAAAACACAGATACGCAGTATTTT.

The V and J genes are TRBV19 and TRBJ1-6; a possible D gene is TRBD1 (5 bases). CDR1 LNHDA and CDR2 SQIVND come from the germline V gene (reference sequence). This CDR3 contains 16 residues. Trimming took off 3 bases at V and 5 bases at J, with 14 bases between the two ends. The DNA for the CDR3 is TGTGCCAGTAGTATGGGCCCAGGGTACCATAATTCACCCCTCCACTTT. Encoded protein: CASSMGPGYHNSPLHF.

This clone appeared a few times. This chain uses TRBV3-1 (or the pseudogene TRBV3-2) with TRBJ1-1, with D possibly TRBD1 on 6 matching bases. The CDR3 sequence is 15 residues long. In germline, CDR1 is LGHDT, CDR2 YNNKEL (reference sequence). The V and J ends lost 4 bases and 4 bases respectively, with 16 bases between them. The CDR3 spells CASSPSGGAGTEAFF. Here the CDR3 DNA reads TGTGCCAGCAGCCCGTCGGGGGGCGCGGGCACTGAAGCTTTCTTT.

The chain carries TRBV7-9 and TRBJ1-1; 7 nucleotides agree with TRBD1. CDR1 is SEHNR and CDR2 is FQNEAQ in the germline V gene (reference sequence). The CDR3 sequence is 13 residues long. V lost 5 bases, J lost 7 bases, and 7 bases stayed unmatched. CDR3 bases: TGTGCCAGCAGCGAAGACCACAGGGGTGAAGCTTTCTTT. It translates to CASSEDHRGEAFF.

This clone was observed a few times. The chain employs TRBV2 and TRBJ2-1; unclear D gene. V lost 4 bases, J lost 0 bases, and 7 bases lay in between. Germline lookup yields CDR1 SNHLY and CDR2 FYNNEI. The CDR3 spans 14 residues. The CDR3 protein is CASSAVSSYNEQFF. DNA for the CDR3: TGTGCCAGCAGTGCCGTGAGCTCCTACAATGAGCAGTTCTTC.

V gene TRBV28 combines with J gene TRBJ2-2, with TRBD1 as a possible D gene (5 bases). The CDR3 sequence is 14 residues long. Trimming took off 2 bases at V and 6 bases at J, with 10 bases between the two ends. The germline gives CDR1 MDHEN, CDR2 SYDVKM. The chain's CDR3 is CASSLGTRAGELFF. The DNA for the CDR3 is TGTGCCAGCAGTTTAGGAACCAGGGCCGGGGAGCTGTTTTTT.

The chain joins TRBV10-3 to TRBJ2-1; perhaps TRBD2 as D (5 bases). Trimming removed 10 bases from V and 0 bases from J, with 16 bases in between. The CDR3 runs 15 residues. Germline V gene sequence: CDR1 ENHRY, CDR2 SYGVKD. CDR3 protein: CATRVVGSSYNEQFF. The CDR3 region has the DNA TGTGCCACCAGAGTCGTGGGGAGCTCCTACAATGAGCAGTTCTTC.

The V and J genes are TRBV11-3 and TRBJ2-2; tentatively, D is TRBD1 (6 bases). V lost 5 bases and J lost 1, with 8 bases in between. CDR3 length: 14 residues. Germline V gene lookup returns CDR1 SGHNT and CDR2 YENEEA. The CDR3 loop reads CASSPGQNTGELFF. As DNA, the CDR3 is TGTGCCAGCAGCCCGGGACAGAACACCGGGGAGCTGTTTTTT.

CDR3: CASSPPSSYGELFF. The DNA of the CDR3 is TGTGCCAGCTCACCACCGTCATCCTACGGGGAGCTGTTTTTT. The chain combines TRBV18 with TRBJ2-2; D remains ambiguous. Between the trimmed V and J ends, which lost 0 bases and 7 bases, there was a span of 9 bases. CDR3 length equals 14 residues. Germline V gene lookup returns CDR1 KGHSH and CDR2 LQKENI.

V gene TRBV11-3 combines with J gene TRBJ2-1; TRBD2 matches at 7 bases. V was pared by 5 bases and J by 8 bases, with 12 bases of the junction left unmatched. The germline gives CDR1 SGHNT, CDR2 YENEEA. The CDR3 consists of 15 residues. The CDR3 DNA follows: TGTGCCAGCAGCCTCCCAACGGGAGGAATACATGAGCAGTTCTTC. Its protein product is CASSLPTGGIHEQFF.

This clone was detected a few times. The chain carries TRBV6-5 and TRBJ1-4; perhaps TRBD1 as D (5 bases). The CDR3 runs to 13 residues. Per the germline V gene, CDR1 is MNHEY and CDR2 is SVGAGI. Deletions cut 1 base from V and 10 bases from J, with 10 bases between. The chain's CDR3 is CASSYYQGGKLFF. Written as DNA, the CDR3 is TGTGCCAGCAGTTACTACCAGGGTGGAAAACTGTTTTTT.

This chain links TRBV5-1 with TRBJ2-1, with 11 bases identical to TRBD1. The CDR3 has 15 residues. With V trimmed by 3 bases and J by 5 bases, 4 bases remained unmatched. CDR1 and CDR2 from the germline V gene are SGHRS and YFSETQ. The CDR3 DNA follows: TGCGCCAGCAGCTCGGGACAGGGGGGAGACAATGAGCAGTTCTTC. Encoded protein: CASSSGQGGDNEQFF.